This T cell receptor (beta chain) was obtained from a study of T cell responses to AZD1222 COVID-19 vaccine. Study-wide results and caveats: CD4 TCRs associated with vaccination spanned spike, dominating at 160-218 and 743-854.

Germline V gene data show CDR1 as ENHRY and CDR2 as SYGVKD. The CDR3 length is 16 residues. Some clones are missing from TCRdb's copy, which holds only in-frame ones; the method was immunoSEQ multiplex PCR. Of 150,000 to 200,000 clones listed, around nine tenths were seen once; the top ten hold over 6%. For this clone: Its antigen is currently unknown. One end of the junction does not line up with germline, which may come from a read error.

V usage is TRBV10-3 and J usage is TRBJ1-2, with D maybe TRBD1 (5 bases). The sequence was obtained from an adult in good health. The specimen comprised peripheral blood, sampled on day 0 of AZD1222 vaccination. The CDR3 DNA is TGTGCCATCAGTGGTAGGTCAGCAGGGTCTAACGATGGCTACACCTTC. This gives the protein CAISGRSAGSNDGYTF.